Each of the 26 T cell receptor beta chains below was sequenced from the same sample in a study of CD8 T cells in ankylosing spondylitis. General study results and limits: Ankylosing spondylitis blood seemed to carry a telltale TCR beta motif made of under 10 highly homologous variants.

MiXCR was run by TCRdb on the 5' RACE reads, yielding one entry per CDR3 protein. The sample yields about 800,000 distinct CDR3 sequences, about 10% seen once. No antigens are known for them. Sequencing input: blood, either unsorted or a sorted T cell fraction (not recorded which). These receptors were taken from a male donor with ankylosing spondylitis.

This clonotype turned up a few times. The chain carries TRBV20-1 and TRBJ2-5; D gene uncertain. This CDR3 has 13 amino acids. From germline, CDR1 is DFQATT and CDR2 SNEGSKA (reference sequence). The V and J ends lost 0 bases and 0 bases respectively, with 5 bases between them. For the CDR3, the DNA is TGCAGTGCTAGAGACAACAACCAAGAGACCCAGTACTTC. This codes for CSARDNNQETQYF.

This clonotype has only a few counts. The chain employs TRBV6-5 and TRBJ2-7; a possible D gene is TRBD2 (5 bases). The CDR3 has 16 residues. V was clipped by 2 bases and J by 6 bases, with 20 bases between them. CDR1 MNHEY and CDR2 SVGAGI come from the germline V gene. The CDR3 reads CASSYGGGRDRGEQYF. The CDR3 DNA follows: TGTGCCAGCAGTTACGGAGGAGGTAGGGATCGTGGCGAGCAGTACTTC.

This clonotype was found a few times. V and J are TRBV3-1 and TRBJ2-5, with unresolved D. This CDR3 is 11 amino acids long. V lost 2 bases to trimming and J lost 4 bases, with 2 bases between them. From germline, CDR1 is LGHDT and CDR2 YNNKEL (reference sequence). The CDR3 sequence: CASSQTETQYF. CDR3 sequence (DNA): TGTGCCAGCAGCCAAACAGAGACCCAGTACTTC.

V is TRBV20-1 and J is TRBJ2-4; no clear D gene. Deletions cut 5 bases from V and 0 bases from J, with 11 bases between. CDR1 is DFQATT and CDR2 is SNEGSKA in the germline V gene (reference sequence). This CDR3 is 14 amino acids long. This CDR3 is CSADRRIAKNIQYF. In DNA form, the CDR3 reads TGCAGTGCTGACCGACGGATAGCCAAAAACATTCAGTACTTC.

This clonotype was recorded at least ten times. The CDR3 nucleotides are TGTGCCACCAGCAGAGATCTGGAACACAATGAGCAGTTCTTC. Translating it yields CATSRDLEHNEQFF. The chain carries TRBV15 and TRBJ2-1; no firm D call. CDR1 is LNHNV and CDR2 is YYDKDF in the germline V gene (reference sequence). Trimming cost V 0 bases and J 5 bases, with 8 bases left between them. This CDR3 region has 14 residues.

In its sample, this clonotype was seen a few times. The chain recombines TRBV6-5 with TRBJ2-1; D gene uncertain. Trimming removed 2 bases at V and 6 bases at J, with 11 bases between. Germline V gives CDR1 MNHEY, CDR2 SVGAGI. CDR3 length equals 14 residues. The CDR3 DNA follows: TGTGCCAGCAGTTACGCCCCCGAAGTCAATGAGCAGTTCTTC. This sequence encodes CASSYAPEVNEQFF.

The genes are TRBV15 and TRBJ2-7, with a weak D call TRBD1 (6 bases). The CDR3 has 15 amino acids. Deletions cut 0 bases from V and 3 bases from J, with 12 bases between. Per the germline V gene, CDR1 is LNHNV and CDR2 is YYDKDF (reference sequence). The CDR3: CATSRDHDRRYEQYF. CDR3 bases: TGTGCCACCAGCAGAGATCATGACAGGCGCTACGAGCAGTACTTC.

Only a few counts were recorded for this clonotype. A read error may explain this, as a much larger clone is one base away. The rearrangement joins TRBV6-2 or TRBV6-3 to TRBJ1-5; D remains ambiguous. This CDR3 is built from 14 residues. CDR1 MNHEY and CDR2 SVGEGT come from the germline V gene. Trimming removed 2 bases at V and 0 bases at J, with 5 bases between. CDR3 protein: CASSYGDSNQPQHF. The CDR3 DNA is TGTGCCAGCAGTTACGGGGATAGCAATCAGCCCCAGCATTTT.

This clonotype was counted at least ten times. This rearrangement joins TRBV7-6 to TRBJ2-7; D remains ambiguous. The CDR3 extends over 13 amino acids. The germline gives CDR1 SGHVS, CDR2 FNYEAQ. V dropped 1 base and J dropped 2 bases, with 6 bases sitting between them. DNA of the CDR3: TGTGCCAGCAGCTTAGACTGGACCTACGAGCAGTACTTC. It translates to CASSLDWTYEQYF.

In this sample, this clonotype turned up a few times. V is TRBV5-4 and J is TRBJ2-1; no definite D call. The germline V gene has CDR1 SGHNT and CDR2 YYREEE (reference sequence). The ends were cut back, 5 bases at V and 2 bases at J, with 11 bases in the middle. This CDR3 has 14 residues. The CDR3 DNA is TGTGCCAGCAGAGGATCGGTTGCCTACAATGAGCAGTTCTTC. It is translated as CASRGSVAYNEQFF.

In this sample, this clonotype turned up a few times. V is TRBV4-2 and J is TRBJ2-2; D gene uncertain. V was shortened by 1 base and J by 5 bases, with 17 bases between the two germline ends. This CDR3 comprises 17 residues. Germline loops: CDR1 LGHNA, CDR2 YNFKEQ. For the CDR3, the DNA is TGTGCCAGCAGCCAAGCCGGCCTGGCTGGAGAGACCGGGGAGCTGTTTTTT. Protein sequence: CASSQAGLAGETGELFF.

This clonotype was seen at least ten times. V usage is TRBV29-1 and J usage is TRBJ2-3, with D tentatively TRBD2 (7 bases). The V and J ends lost 1 base and 5 bases respectively, with 13 bases between them. Germline V CDR1 and CDR2: SQVTM, ANQGSEA. The length of the CDR3 is 14 residues. CDR3 sequence reads: CSVEGGGRRDTQYF. As DNA, the CDR3 is TGCAGCGTTGAAGGGGGGGGGCGCCGAGATACGCAGTATTTT.

Only a few counts were recorded for this clonotype. J is TRBJ1-5 and V is TRBV9; D call uncertain. The CDR3 has 15 amino acids. Per germline, CDR1 SGDLS and CDR2 YYNGEE. Trimming cost V 3 bases and J 0 bases, with 10 bases left between them. CDR3 region: CASSAYSDSNQPQHF. The CDR3, as DNA: TGTGCCAGCAGCGCCTACAGTGATAGCAATCAGCCCCAGCATTTT.

This clonotype was detected only a few times. The genes are TRBV12-3 or TRBV12-4 and TRBJ2-7; no clear D gene. The CDR3 length is 14 residues. The V gene lost 3 bases and the J gene lost 7 bases, with 16 bases spanning the gap. CDR3 nucleotide sequence: TGTGCCAGCAGTTTTGTGAGAAATCTAGGGGAGCAGTACTTC. Protein product: CASSFVRNLGEQYF.

This clonotype was observed a few times. V and J are TRBV10-3 and TRBJ2-5; D remains unclear. Germline values: CDR1 ENHRY, CDR2 SYGVKD. The CDR3 is made up of 12 amino acids. Trimming took 2 bases from V and 7 from J, leaving 8 bases between them. CDR3 nucleotides: TGTGCCATCAGTGAGCCGATAGGGACCCAGTACTTC. Its translation is CAISEPIGTQYF.

This clonotype occurred a few times. This chain joins TRBV7-2 and TRBJ2-1; D could derive from TRBD1 or TRBD2 (5 bases each). V dropped 5 bases and J dropped 0 bases, with 17 bases sitting between them. The germline V gene has CDR1 SGHTA and CDR2 FQGNSA. The CDR3 is made up of 17 amino acids. This CDR3 is CASSPPGRTVSYNEQFF. The CDR3, as DNA: TGTGCCAGCAGCCCACCGGGACGGACTGTCTCCTACAATGAGCAGTTCTTC.

This clonotype showed up just a few times. The V gene is TRBV10-3, the J gene TRBJ1-4, with 8 bases that match TRBD1. CDR3 length: 14 amino acids. Trimming at V came to 3 bases and at J to 8 bases, leaving 5 bases not matched to a gene. Germline V gene lookup returns CDR1 ENHRY and CDR2 SYGVKD. The CDR3 loop reads CAISDETGVEKLFF. The CDR3 DNA is TGTGCCATCAGTGACGAGACAGGGGTCGAAAAACTGTTTTTT.

The V call is TRBV20-1, the J call TRBJ1-1; 9 nucleotides align to TRBD1. The junction had 8 bases not matched to a gene; V was cut back by 3 bases and J by 6 bases. Germline CDR1 reads DFQATT; CDR2 reads SNEGSKA (reference sequence). The CDR3 is 14 amino acids. Here the CDR3 DNA reads TGCAGTGCTAGCCACGGGACAGGGTCTTCTGAAGCTTTCTTT. Translating it yields CSASHGTGSSEAFF.

The table lists this clonotype with many counts. The chain recombines TRBV7-2 with TRBJ2-1; 12 bases are shared with TRBD2. V was clipped by 7 bases and J by 4 bases; unmatched bases: 2. The CDR3 totals 14 residues. Per the germline V gene, CDR1 is SGHTA and CDR2 is FQGNSA. Here the CDR3 DNA reads TGTGCCAGCACGCTAGCGGGGGGGTACAATGAGCAGTTCTTC. This encodes CASTLAGGYNEQFF.

The chain carries TRBV10-1 and TRBJ2-3; 8 bases fit TRBD2. CDR1 and CDR2 (germline): WNHNN, SYGVQD (reference sequence). The CDR3 has 15 residues. Germline trimming cut 7 bases from V and 4 bases from J; bases unmatched to any gene: 10. The CDR3 nucleotides read TGCGCCAGCATAGGACTAGCTATGGGCGCAGATACGCAGTATTTT. It codes for CASIGLAMGADTQYF.

This chain joins TRBV15 and TRBJ1-6; D possibly corresponds to TRBD1 (6 bases). The CDR3 length is 13 residues. In germline, CDR1 is LNHNV, CDR2 YYDKDF (reference sequence). Trimming pared 3 bases from V and 10 bases from J, leaving 10 bases between. The CDR3 nucleotides are TGTGCCACCAGCAGCGGACAGCGATCACCCCTCCACTTT. It is translated as CATSSGQRSPLHF.

V and J are TRBV25-1 and TRBJ1-5; D is perhaps TRBD1 (5 bases). The CDR3 consists of 14 residues. V was shortened by 3 bases and J by 6 bases, with 12 bases between the two germline ends. The germline gives CDR1 MGHDK, CDR2 SYGVNS. In DNA, the CDR3 is TGTGCCAGCAGTGATTACAGGATGGGTCAGCCCCAGCATTTT. Its protein is CASSDYRMGQPQHF.

This chain joins TRBV7-9 and TRBJ2-7, with D possibly TRBD2 on 6 matching bases. With 1 base removed from V and 4 bases from J, the gap between germline ends came to 14 bases. Per germline, CDR1 SEHNR and CDR2 FQNEAQ (reference sequence). The CDR3 contains 15 residues. CDR3 DNA: TGTGCCAGCAGCTTAGTCTGGGACTTACCTTACGAGCAGTACTTC. It yields the protein CASSLVWDLPYEQYF.

V gene TRBV5-1 combines with J gene TRBJ2-7; 11 nucleotides agree with TRBD1. Trimming removed 0 bases from V and 6 bases from J; junction bases left unmatched: 8. The length of the CDR3 is 16 residues. Per germline, CDR1 SGHRS and CDR2 YFSETQ. As DNA, the CDR3 is TGCGCCAGCAGCTTGGGTCATGGACAGGGGGCTGGCGAGCAGTACTTC. It codes for CASSLGHGQGAGEQYF.

This clonotype was counted between two and nine times. J is TRBJ2-3 and V is TRBV20-1, with TRBD1 as a possible D gene (5 bases). Germline V gives CDR1 DFQATT, CDR2 SNEGSKA (reference sequence). V dropped 4 bases and J dropped 2 bases, with 10 bases sitting between them. This CDR3 region has 13 residues. CDR3 DNA: TGCAGTGCTACCAGGGAATTCACAGATACGCAGTATTTT. Translation gives CSATREFTDTQYF.

V and J are TRBV5-1 and TRBJ2-7, with unresolved D. The V and J ends lost 3 bases and 4 bases respectively, with 17 bases between them. This CDR3 is 15 amino acids long. Germline V gives CDR1 SGHRS, CDR2 YFSETQ. The CDR3 nucleotides are TGCGCCAGCAGCTCAAGACCGGACGGTGGATACGAGCAGTACTTC. Its protein product is CASSSRPDGGYEQYF.